This entry describes one T cell receptor (beta chain). Antigen specificity is unknown. Primers included in the PCR were 60 Vbeta and 13 Jbeta primers. TCRdb's copy holds only in-frame clones and misses some; the assay was immunoSEQ multiplex PCR. The top ten clones hold 2.5% of a sample with 110,000 or so clones, about 79% of them seen once. This sample was taken from a study of cytomegalovirus exposure and HLA in healthy donors. Study outcomes and limitations: It was reported that the classifier diagnosed cytomegalovirus status with high specificity and sensitivity in both the original and validation cohorts. The productive fraction for most TCR beta V segments was about 90% or about 30% in an earlier analysis. A cluster of highly shared sequence variants was likely a sequencing artifact.

All donors participated as healthy donors of bone marrow. The specimen sequenced was PBMCs. This clonotype originated in a woman aged 18-35 years in good health and CMV-seronegative.

The CDR3: CASSFLMARDRGEAEAFF. The DNA for the CDR3 is TGTGCCAGCAGCTTTCTAATGGCACGGGACAGGGGAGAGGCTGAAGCTTTCTTT. The chain carries TRBV7-9 and TRBJ1-1; 10 positions match TRBD1. Germline CDR1 is SEHNR and CDR2 is FQNEAQ (reference sequence). With 3 bases clipped from V and 6 bases from J, the junction kept 16 bases outside the gene matches. The CDR3 runs to 18 residues.